Below are 23 T cell receptor beta chains sequenced from a single sample in a study of blood T cells in healthy people across ages. Alongside a J-beta primer mix, a sample-barcoded 5' primer served in a second PCR lasting roughly 6 to 11 cycles. TCRdb fed the 5' RACE reads into MiXCR, producing one record per CDR3 protein. The sample consists of 750,000 to 950,000 distinct CDR3 sequences, around 24% of them appearing once. These records were also assigned to another study, of T cells of mothers and their children.

Source material: blood. Source of these receptors: a boy aged 5 to 17 in good health.

This clonotype was seen a few times. The chain links TRBV7-3 to TRBJ2-3; no clear D. V was cut by 0 bases and J by 4 bases, with 11 bases left in between. The CDR3 spans 15 residues. CDR1 and CDR2 from the germline V gene are SGHTA and FQGTGA. The CDR3 sequence is CASSLTAGSADTQYF. CDR3 DNA: TGTGCCAGCAGCTTAACGGCCGGAAGTGCAGATACGCAGTATTTT. The whole variable domain, filled in from reference TRBV7-3 and TRBJ2-3, reads GAGVSQTPSNKVTEKGKYVELRCDPISGHTALYWYRQSLGQGPEFLIYFQGTGAADDSGLPNDRFFAVRPEGSVSTLKIQRTERGDSAVYLCASSLTAGSADTQYFGPGTRLTVL.

V usage is TRBV4-2 and J usage is TRBJ2-7; D gene uncertain. CDR1 and CDR2 from the germline V gene are LGHNA and YNFKEQ. The CDR3 is made up of 16 amino acids. V gave up 0 bases and J gave up 1 base, with 13 bases separating them. The CDR3 loop is CASSQEFQSLSYEQYF. The CDR3 nucleotides read TGTGCCAGCAGCCAAGAGTTTCAGAGTCTATCCTACGAGCAGTACTTC.

The J gene is TRBJ2-3, the V gene TRBV24-1; 10 positions agree with TRBD1. Trimming at V came to 9 bases and at J to 4 bases, leaving 6 bases not matched to a gene. The length of the CDR3 is 14 residues. The germline V gene has CDR1 KGHDR and CDR2 SFDVKD. Written as DNA, the CDR3 is TGTGCCACCTCGGACAGGGGGAGGGCAGATACGCAGTATTTT. As protein: CATSDRGRADTQYF.

The chain recombines TRBV29-1 with TRBJ1-6, with D possibly being TRBD1 (6 bases). With 6 bases removed from V and 8 bases from J, the gap between germline ends came to 14 bases. This CDR3 region has 13 residues. The V gene's germline CDR1 is SQVTM and CDR2 ANQGSEA. CDR3 coding DNA: TGCAGCGTGAAGGGGGACGGTGATTCACCCCTCCACTTT. It translates to CSVKGDGDSPLHF. The full variable domain, its missing parts supplied by reference TRBV29-1 and TRBJ1-6, is SAVISQKPSRDICQRGTSLTIQCQVDSQVTMMFWYRQQPGQSLTLIATANQGSEATYESGFVIDKFPISRPNLTFSTLTVSNMSPEDSSIYLCSVKGDGDSPLHFGNGTRLTVT.

The V gene is TRBV10-3, the J gene TRBJ2-3; 12 bases are a match to TRBD2. The V and J ends lost 4 bases and 4 bases, in that order; junction bases with no gene match: 3. The CDR3 is 15 residues long. CDR1 and CDR2 from the germline V gene are ENHRY and SYGVKD. The CDR3 protein is CAISGLAGEADTQYF. In DNA form, the CDR3 reads TGTGCCATCAGTGGACTAGCGGGAGAAGCAGATACGCAGTATTTT.

This clonotype was counted between two and nine times. V usage is TRBV11-1 and J usage is TRBJ2-3; D remains ambiguous. The length of the CDR3 is 14 residues. Looked up from germline, CDR1 is SGHAT and CDR2 is FQDESV (reference sequence). Between the trimmed V and J ends, which lost 4 bases and 1 base, there was a span of 9 bases. CDR3: CASSSRRGTDTQYF. As DNA, the CDR3 is TGTGCCAGCAGCTCACGCCGGGGCACAGATACGCAGTATTTT.

This rearrangement joins TRBV27 to TRBJ2-5, with unresolved D. The J call may be incorrect, as the DNA end agrees better with TRBJ2-7. The CDR3 is 14 residues long. Germline CDR1 MNHEY, CDR2 SMNVEV (reference sequence). CDR3 residues: CASTPRGRFYEQYF. CDR3 DNA: TGTGCCAGCACCCCACGCGGCAGGTTCTACGAGCAGTACTTC.

This clonotype turned up a few times. The gene calls are TRBV7-9 and TRBJ2-5; D not certain. The DNA end lines up better with TRBJ2-7; the J call may be wrong. CDR1 and CDR2 (germline): SEHNR, FQNEAQ (reference sequence). The CDR3 runs to 16 residues. CDR3 DNA sequence: TGTGCCAGCAGCTTGCCCGGCGGTCCCAATTTCTACGAGCAGTACTTC. Encoded protein: CASSLPGGPNFYEQYF.

This clonotype has only a few counts. The chain links TRBV6-1 to TRBJ2-4, with D possibly TRBD1 on 7 matching bases. The germline V gene encodes CDR1 MNHNS and CDR2 SASEGT. V was clipped by 4 bases and J by 5 bases, with 18 bases between them. The CDR3 consists of 16 residues. CDR3 sequence: CASSAGRIRGENIQYF. CDR3 in DNA: TGTGCCAGCAGTGCAGGCCGGATCAGGGGGGAAAACATTCAGTACTTC.

The V and J genes are TRBV12-3 or TRBV12-4 and TRBJ2-7; TRBD1 or TRBD2 may be the D gene (5 bases each). This CDR3 region has 13 residues. The V end lost 2 bases, the J end lost 5 bases, and 10 bases lay between the germline ends. CDR3 residues: CASSLTRDHEQYF. In nucleotides, the CDR3 is TGTGCCAGCAGTTTAACCAGGGACCACGAGCAGTACTTC.

The V and J genes are TRBV23-1 and TRBJ2-1, with 7 bases aligning to TRBD2. TRBV23-1 is reported as an ORF; its role is uncertain. The CDR3 contains 13 residues. Trimming took 8 bases from V and 9 from J; bases not matched to a gene: 10. CDR3 in amino acids: CASPLGGGGEQFF. The CDR3 DNA sequence: TGCGCCAGCCCCCTCGGCGGGGGAGGTGAGCAGTTCTTC.

The V and J genes are TRBV3-1 and TRBJ2-5, with 10 bases lining up with TRBD2. The length of the CDR3 is 16 residues. Looked up from germline, CDR1 is LGHDT and CDR2 is YNNKEL (reference sequence). V gave up 3 bases and J gave up 9 bases; unmatched junction bases: 13. CDR3 DNA: TGTGCCAGCAGCCAGGAGACTAGCGGGTTGAGGGCAGCCCAGTACTTC. The encoded protein is CASSQETSGLRAAQYF.

This clonotype was counted only a few times. The chain combines TRBV27 with TRBJ2-5, with D unclear. Near its end, the DNA agrees better with TRBJ2-7, so the J call may be wrong. The CDR3 is 13 amino acids. Germline CDR1 MNHEY, CDR2 SMNVEV (reference sequence). The chain's CDR3 is CASSFDGVYEQYF. In DNA form, the CDR3 reads TGTGCCAGCAGTTTCGACGGCGTCTACGAGCAGTACTTC.

This clonotype was picked up a small number of times. The chain combines TRBV5-1 with TRBJ2-5, with TRBD1 identical over 8 bases. The length of the CDR3 is 14 residues. Germline trimming cut 3 bases from V and 3 bases from J; bases unmatched to any gene: 4. In germline, CDR1 is SGHRS, CDR2 YFSETQ. The CDR3 sequence: CASSSRDRKETQYF. The CDR3 bases are TGCGCCAGCAGCTCCCGGGACAGGAAAGAGACCCAGTACTTC.

V is TRBV15 and J is TRBJ1-1, with unresolved D. Germline lookup yields CDR1 LNHNV and CDR2 YYDKDF (reference sequence). V was cut by 1 base and J by 6 bases, with 21 bases left in between. This CDR3 spans 17 amino acids. CDR3 protein: CATSRGGSRGPYPEAFF. CDR3 nucleotides: TGTGCCACCAGCAGAGGCGGATCCCGCGGGCCTTACCCTGAAGCTTTCTTT.

The V call is TRBV29-1, the J call TRBJ1-2; 11 bases map to TRBD1. CDR1 is SQVTM and CDR2 is ANQGSEA in the germline V gene. Germline trimming cut 4 bases from V and 6 bases from J; bases unmatched to any gene: 10. The CDR3 is 15 residues long. The CDR3 DNA is TGCAGCGTTGGGGACAGGGGGGGCCGCCTTGATGGCTACACCTTC. Its protein is CSVGDRGGRLDGYTF.

The rearrangement uses TRBV6-1 and TRBJ2-7, with TRBD1 matching over 11 bases. Germline lookup yields CDR1 MNHNS and CDR2 SASEGT. Trimming cost V 5 bases and J 5 bases; bases outside gene matches: 8. This CDR3 spans 15 amino acids. The chain's CDR3 is CASSTRTGGIDEQYF. The CDR3 nucleotides are TGTGCCAGCAGTACCCGGACAGGGGGCATCGACGAGCAGTACTTC.

Comments on this clonotype: At one boundary the junction diverges from the germline segment, which might be a read error. J is TRBJ1-2 and V is TRBV20-1, with unresolved D. Germline V CDR1 and CDR2: DFQATT, SNEGSKA (reference sequence). CDR3 size: 12 residues. The CDR3 protein is CSARPQNYDYTF. The CDR3 DNA is TGCAGTGCTAGACCCCAGAACTATGACTACACCTTC.

The DNA of the CDR3 is TGTGCCAGCAGTGGAGGAGGTCAGTGGGCGGGGCAACCGGCCAAAAACATTCAGTACTTC. Its translation: CASSGGGQWAGQPAKNIQYF. V gene TRBV25-1 combines with J gene TRBJ2-4, with D perhaps matching TRBD2 (6 bases). This CDR3 is 20 amino acids long. Germline CDR1 MGHDK, CDR2 SYGVNS. V was shortened by 4 bases and J by 1 base, with 26 bases between the two germline ends. Full variable domain (missing parts from reference TRBV25-1 and TRBJ2-4): EADIYQTPRYLVIGTGKKITLECSQTMGHDKMYWYQQDPGMELHLIHYSYGVNSTEKGDLSSESTVSRIRTEHFPLTLESARPSHTSQYLCASSGGGQWAGQPAKNIQYFGAGTRLSVL.

The chain combines TRBV4-1 with TRBJ1-1, with D unclear. Germline-derived CDR1 and CDR2 are MGHRA and YSYEKL. V lost 1 base and J lost 1, with 16 bases in between. This CDR3 region has 17 residues. The CDR3 nucleotides are TGCGCCAGCAGCCAAGGACCGGTCCGGACGAGGAACACTGAAGCTTTCTTT. This codes for CASSQGPVRTRNTEAFF.

Here the CDR3 DNA reads TGTGCCAGCAGGGTCCAGGGTTCCCCCTACAATGAGCAGTTCTTC. This sequence encodes CASRVQGSPYNEQFF. The gene calls are TRBV3-1 and TRBJ2-1; tentative D call: TRBD1 (5 bases). Trimming cost V 6 bases and J 2 bases, with 14 bases left between them. CDR3 size: 15 residues. Germline loops: CDR1 LGHDT, CDR2 YNNKEL (reference sequence).

This clonotype has only one observation. The V and J genes are TRBV7-8 and TRBJ1-1, with 9 bases matching TRBD1. The V and J ends lost 7 bases and 7 bases, in that order; junction bases with no gene match: 7. From germline, CDR1 is SGHVS and CDR2 FQNEAQ. The CDR3 spans 13 residues. In DNA form, the CDR3 reads TGTGCCAGCAACTTTGGGACAGGGCTTGAAGCTTTCTTT. Protein sequence: CASNFGTGLEAFF.

The chain links TRBV12-3 or TRBV12-4 to TRBJ2-4; D not certain. The CDR3 contains 12 residues. The V gene lost 3 bases and the J gene lost 8 bases, with 8 bases spanning the gap. DNA of the CDR3: TGTGCCAGCAGTTTGGATGATGACATTCAGTACTTC. Amino acids: CASSLDDDIQYF.